These 14 T cell receptor beta chains were sequenced from one sample in a study of CD8+CD57+ T cells in acquired aplastic anemia. CD8+CD57+ cell expansion, shown by flow cytometry, had occurred in the patients selected for sequencing. Genomic DNA, the template, was used for profiling of the TCR beta VDJ and CDR3. TCRdb reprocessed the reads with MiXCR, giving one entry per CDR3 protein. The sample contains a few hundred thousand distinct CDR3 sequences, around 50% of which appear only once. The sequenced material came from sorted CD4+, CD8+, or CD8+CD57+ T cells (not recorded which) from PBMCs. The receptors were sampled from a human donor with aplastic anemia.

This rearrangement joins TRBV7-9 to TRBJ2-7; TRBD1 agrees at 7 bases. The CDR3 sequence is 15 residues long. CDR1 and CDR2 (germline): SEHNR, FQNEAQ (reference sequence). V shed 1 base and J 3 bases; nucleotides not matched to a gene: 6. Written as DNA, the CDR3 is TGTGCCAGCAGCTTAGGCCGACAGGGCGGCTACGAGCAGTACTTC. It specifies CASSLGRQGGYEQYF.

This clonotype was seen many times. The CDR3 DNA reads as TGCAGTGCTAGGGATGCGACAGCCGTTCATCAGCCCCAGCATTTT. Encoded protein: CSARDATAVHQPQHF. This sequence joins TRBV20-1 and TRBJ1-5, with D possibly being TRBD1 (5 bases). The germline V and J ends were trimmed by 3 bases and 5 bases, with 17 bases remaining between them. CDR1 is DFQATT, CDR2 SNEGSKA, per germline (reference sequence). This CDR3 region has 15 residues.

This clonotype was seen ten or more times. J is TRBJ1-6 and V is TRBV2; D unclear. This CDR3 is built from 15 residues. Germline V gives CDR1 SNHLY, CDR2 FYNNEI. V was pared by 3 bases and J by 5 bases, with 11 bases between. The CDR3 reads CASSDDTVNNSPLHF. The CDR3 coding sequence is TGTGCCAGCAGTGACGACACCGTGAATAATTCACCCCTCCACTTT.

This clonotype was seen once. V and J are TRBV25-1 and TRBJ1-2, with no clear D. Germline V gives CDR1 MGHDK, CDR2 SYGVNS. There are 15 residues in the CDR3. Trimming took 5 bases from V and 0 from J, leaving 13 bases between them. CDR3 sequence reads: CASSFRTEPNYGYTF. The CDR3 DNA reads TGTGCCAGCAGTTTCCGGACGGAGCCTAACTATGGCTACACCTTC.

Points on this clonotype: A read error may account for a junction end that differs from germline. The chain couples TRBV7-9 to TRBJ2-7, with D maybe TRBD1 (6 bases). Per the germline V gene, CDR1 is SEHNR and CDR2 is FQNEAQ (reference sequence). The CDR3 consists of 13 residues. The CDR3 nucleotides read TGTGCCAGCAGCTTGAAGATTTGGGGGCTCAAGGGGTTC. Protein: CASSLKIWGLKGF.

As regards this clonotype: One end of the junction fails to match germline, which may point to a read error. The genes are TRBV3-1 and TRBJ1-3, with D possibly matching TRBD1 (5 bases). CDR3 length equals 13 residues. Looked up from germline, CDR1 is LGHDT and CDR2 is YNNKEL (reference sequence). In nucleotides, the CDR3 is TGTGCCAGCAGCCAGGTGGGGGGAAGCACCATATATTTT. Its protein is CASSQVGGSTIYF.

As regards this clonotype: Since no conserved phenylalanine or tryptophan closes the CDR3, a read error is the likely cause. The DNA is left out, because the CDR3 cannot be placed on it with certainty; the CDR3 is given as TCRdb lists it. The gene calls are TRBV7-8 and TRBJ1-1; the table names TRBD1, a call not compared with the DNA. Both ends counted, the CDR3 spans 13 residues. CDR1 is SGHVS and CDR2 is FQNEAQ in the germline V gene. The CDR3 sequence is CASSCVGGGAYYL.

J is TRBJ2-1 and V is TRBV2; TRBD2 agrees at 12 bases. CDR1 is SNHLY, CDR2 FYNNEI, per germline. The length of the CDR3 is 18 residues. The trim removed 3 bases at V and 0 bases at J, leaving 6 bases unmatched. The chain's CDR3 is CASSEASGGGTSYNEQFF. The CDR3 nucleotides read TGTGCCAGCAGTGAGGCTAGCGGGGGGGGGACCTCCTACAATGAGCAGTTCTTC.

This clonotype showed up many times. The chain employs TRBV6-1 and TRBJ2-5, with 15 bases aligning to TRBD2. This CDR3 has 15 amino acids. The V gene's germline CDR1 is MNHNS and CDR2 SASEGT. V was pared by 8 bases and J by 1 base, with 2 bases of the junction left unmatched. CDR3 residues: CASGLAGGFQETQYF. The CDR3 DNA follows: TGTGCCAGCGGACTAGCGGGGGGGTTCCAAGAGACCCAGTACTTC.

This clonotype occurred many times. J is TRBJ1-3 and V is TRBV19; D is ambiguous. The CDR3 has 15 amino acids. The V end lost 5 bases, the J end lost 4 bases, and 15 bases lay between the germline ends. Germline CDR1 reads LNHDA; CDR2 reads SQIVND (reference sequence). DNA for the CDR3: TGTGCCAGTAGTCCAGCGAGGCTTGGGGGAAACACCATATATTTT. It yields the protein CASSPARLGGNTIYF.

The chain employs TRBV12-3 or TRBV12-4 and TRBJ2-7, with 9 positions matching TRBD2. CDR3 size: 13 residues. Unmatched junction bases numbered 4, after V lost 6 bases and J lost 4 bases. This chain's CDR3 is CASRGSGSYEQYF. The CDR3 DNA reads as TGTGCCAGCAGAGGTAGCGGGAGTTACGAGCAGTACTTC.

The chain is built from TRBV7-2 and TRBJ2-7; TRBD1 matches 10 bases. Germline V gives CDR1 SGHTA, CDR2 FQGNSA. The CDR3 has 14 residues. Trimming took 6 bases from V and 4 from J; bases not matched to a gene: 6. CDR3 sequence reads: CASRAGTGAYEQYF. CDR3 DNA: TGTGCCAGCAGAGCGGGGACAGGGGCGTACGAGCAGTACTTC.

As DNA, the CDR3 is TGTGCCATCACTCCTACAGGGCAGGGCTCCTACAATGAGCAGTTCTTC. Its translation: CAITPTGQGSYNEQFF. The rearrangement uses TRBV10-3 and TRBJ2-1, with a possible D match to TRBD1 (6 bases). The CDR3 consists of 16 residues. Per germline, CDR1 ENHRY and CDR2 SYGVKD. The ends were cut back, 7 bases at V and 0 bases at J, with 16 bases in the middle.

V gene TRBV2 combines with J gene TRBJ1-6, with a tentative D call TRBD1 (5 bases). This CDR3 contains 15 residues. Germline lookup yields CDR1 SNHLY and CDR2 FYNNEI. V was trimmed by 3 bases and J by 7 bases, leaving 13 bases between them. The CDR3 nucleotides read TGTGCCAGCAGTGAGCAGGGTTTCACGAATTCACCCCTCCACTTT. Protein sequence: CASSEQGFTNSPLHF.